This section outlines one T cell receptor (beta chain) sequence together with its context. Its antigen is as yet unknown. The data stem from a study of T cell responses to AZD1222 COVID-19 vaccine. Study observations and caveats: Per reports, nearly half of all spike-specific TCRs target regions that are unmutated in variants. Distributed over spike, vaccine-associated CD4 TCRs predominated at 160-218 and 743-854. Samples come after the peak T cell response, not at day 14. Donors, mostly white British, included more females; clonal diversity was possibly underestimated.

Data came from immunoSEQ multiplex PCR; TCRdb stores just in-frame clones and leaves some out. The sample includes approximately 120,000 clones, 85% to 90% of them seen just once. V shed 8 bases and J shed 2 bases, with 19 bases lying between them. Germline assignment: CDR1 SNHLY and CDR2 FYNNEI. There are 15 residues in the CDR3. The V gene is TRBV2, the J gene TRBJ2-7; possibly TRBD2 for D (6 bases). The sample in question was peripheral blood, obtained on day 0 of MenACWY control vaccination. The clonotype originates from an adult in good health. The CDR3 DNA follows: TGTGCCAGCCTTAGACTAGAGACAGTTACCTACGAGCAGTACTTC. Encoded protein: CASLRLETVTYEQYF. Full variable domain (missing parts from reference TRBV2 and TRBJ2-7): EPEVTQTPSHQVTQMGQEVILRCVPISNHLYFYWYRQILGQKVEFLVSFYNNEISEKSEIFDDQFSVERPDGSNFTLKIRSTKLEDSAMYFCASLRLETVTYEQYFGPGTRLTVT.